This T cell receptor beta chain was sequenced during a study of shared T cell receptors in the human thymus. The germline gives CDR1 SGHNT, CDR2 YENEEA. The length of the CDR3 is 17 residues. Trimming took 3 bases from V and 2 from J; bases not matched to a gene: 5. TCRdb's table, derived via immunoSEQ multiplex PCR, lists solely in-frame clones and lacks some. The table records about 660,000 clones, roughly 90% of them present only once. These data were likewise used in another study, on human thymus T cells. Per that paper: Use of V and J genes seemed skewed within the thymic and blood repertoires.

The chain combines TRBV11-3 with TRBJ2-2; the match to TRBD1 covers 11 bases. This sequence originates from a boy in the first two years of life with a congenital heart defect. Source material: thymocytes. The CDR3 bases are TGTGCCAGCAGCTTCCGGGACAGGGGGGGAAACACCGGGGAGCTGTTTTTT. Protein: CASSFRDRGGNTGELFF.